This TCR beta chain was captured by sequencing in a study of shared clonotypes between healthy human individuals. CD45RO negativity and positive selection for CCR7 defined naive CD8 cells, a population that excluded terminally differentiated effector memory CD45RA+ cells. Sequencing was performed with immunoSEQ multiplex PCR; in TCRdb, only in-frame clones are kept and a portion is missing. The sample records some 800,000 clones, 90% to 95% being singletons. The CDR3 is 17 residues long. Trimming cost V 3 bases and J 7 bases; bases outside gene matches: 14. Germline-derived CDR1 and CDR2 are SGHNT and YYREEE (reference sequence).

The specimen sequenced was naive CD8+ T cells sorted from blood. The sequence derives from a man younger than 45 in good health. The chain is built from TRBV5-4 and TRBJ2-7, with TRBD2 matching 12 bases. CDR3 sequence reads: CASSSGTGLAGTEEQYF. The CDR3 coding sequence is TGTGCCAGCAGCTCCGGGACAGGACTAGCGGGAACGGAAGAGCAGTACTTC.